Presented here are 28 T cell receptor beta chains from one specimen sequenced in a study of OX40 agonist ivuxolimab in advanced cancers. The protocol was immunoSEQ multiplex PCR, while the TCRdb copy is restricted to in-frame clones and leaves out a portion. The sample has 75,000 to 95,000 clones, 89% seen once. The source material was CD4+ or CD8+ T cells sorted from blood, sampled in a trial of the OX40 agonist ivuxolimab. All receptors derive from an adult with an advanced solid tumor such as melanoma, head and neck, liver or kidney cancer.

The chain employs TRBV19 and TRBJ2-1; D might be TRBD2 (6 bases). CDR3 length: 16 amino acids. Per the germline V gene, CDR1 is LNHDA and CDR2 is SQIVND (reference sequence). V shed 1 base and J shed 6 bases, with 16 bases lying between them. CDR3 loop: CASSIVYRGLGNEQFF. The CDR3 DNA reads TGTGCCAGTAGTATAGTATATCGGGGACTTGGCAATGAGCAGTTCTTC.

The rearrangement joins TRBV11-2 to TRBJ2-5, with D maybe TRBD1 (6 bases). The CDR3 sequence is 14 residues long. V lost 3 bases, J lost 5 bases, and 13 bases lay in between. Looked up from germline, CDR1 is SGHAT and CDR2 is FQNNGV. The CDR3 loop is CASSFRTGLETQYF. CDR3 DNA: TGTGCCAGCAGCTTCAGAACAGGGTTGGAGACCCAGTACTTC.

This sequence joins TRBV6-6 and TRBJ1-5; D might be TRBD1 (6 bases). V was trimmed by 2 bases and J by 0 bases, leaving 11 bases between them. The CDR3 contains 16 residues. Germline loops: CDR1 MNHNY, CDR2 SVGAGI (reference sequence). For the CDR3, the DNA is TGTGCCAGCAGTTACGGGGGCGGCTATAGCAATCAGCCCCAGCATTTT. It yields the protein CASSYGGGYSNQPQHF.

J is TRBJ2-7 and V is TRBV5-1; 8 bases fit TRBD1. J gave up 4 bases and V 1 base, and 10 bases lay outside the gene matches. This CDR3 spans 16 amino acids. Looked up from germline, CDR1 is SGHRS and CDR2 is YFSETQ. The CDR3 bases are TGCGCCAGCAGCTTGACCCCGACAGGGGTGGTTTACGAGCAGTACTTC. It is translated as CASSLTPTGVVYEQYF.

The J gene is TRBJ2-7, the V gene TRBV9; D is undetermined. The CDR3 spans 13 residues. From germline, CDR1 is SGDLS and CDR2 YYNGEE. V lost 2 bases and J lost 3, with 9 bases in between. CDR3 protein: CASSVDPFYEQYF. In DNA form, the CDR3 reads TGTGCCAGCAGCGTCGACCCTTTCTACGAGCAGTACTTC.

In regard to this clone: One junction end does not reproduce the germline sequence, and a read error may be involved. The chain combines TRBV19 with TRBJ1-1; TRBD1 matches at 7 bases. In germline, CDR1 is LNHDA, CDR2 SQIVND (reference sequence). CDR3 length: 13 residues. The CDR3 loop is CASSPDRNIEAFF. CDR3 nucleotide sequence: TGTGCCAGTAGTCCGGACAGGAACATTGAAGCTTTCTTT.

The rearrangement joins TRBV19 to TRBJ1-1; 7 bases match TRBD1. The germline V gene has CDR1 LNHDA and CDR2 SQIVND (reference sequence). This CDR3 has 16 residues. V trimming: 0 bases; J trimming: 5 bases; junction bases outside the gene matches: 9. CDR3 region: CASSIDGKAGGTEAFF. The CDR3 nucleotides read TGTGCCAGTAGTATAGACGGCAAGGCAGGGGGAACTGAAGCTTTCTTT.

This clone was picked up a small number of times. V is TRBV18 and J is TRBJ1-5; maybe TRBD1 (5 bases). The CDR3 covers 14 residues. Trimming took off 6 bases at V and 4 bases at J, with 13 bases between the two ends. Germline CDR1 is KGHSH and CDR2 is LQKENI. The CDR3 sequence: CASSHGGRNQPQHF. The DNA of the CDR3 is TGTGCCAGCTCCCACGGGGGTCGGAATCAGCCCCAGCATTTT.

The chain employs TRBV11-2 and TRBJ2-1; D is unclear. Looked up from germline, CDR1 is SGHAT and CDR2 is FQNNGV. V lost 2 bases and J lost 9, with 5 bases in between. The CDR3 totals 11 residues. The CDR3: CASSLRAEQFF. In nucleotides, the CDR3 is TGTGCCAGCAGCTTAAGGGCTGAGCAGTTCTTC.

With respect to this clone: Within the sample, other DNA sequences also encode this same CDR3. V gene TRBV18 combines with J gene TRBJ2-5; D remains ambiguous. Trimming cost V 2 bases and J 1 base, with 5 bases left between them. The CDR3 length is 13 residues. The V gene's germline CDR1 is KGHSH and CDR2 LQKENI. The CDR3 DNA reads TGTGCCAGCTCACCAGGCCCCCAAGAGACCCAGTACTTC. This codes for CASSPGPQETQYF.

There are a few counts of this clone. This chain joins TRBV20-1 and TRBJ1-2; D is unclear. V was trimmed by 6 bases and J by 11 bases, leaving 13 bases between them. Per germline, CDR1 DFQATT and CDR2 SNEGSKA (reference sequence). CDR3 size: 10 residues. This chain's CDR3 is CSAVETWYTF. The CDR3 coding sequence is TGCAGTGCGGTCGAAACTTGGTACACCTTC.

The V gene is TRBV7-6, the J gene TRBJ2-3; D assignment may be TRBD1 or TRBD2 (5 bases each). With 4 bases removed from V and 1 base from J, the gap between germline ends came to 12 bases. The CDR3 has 15 amino acids. Germline loops: CDR1 SGHVS, CDR2 FNYEAQ. CDR3 residues: CASSSPQGGTDTQYF. The CDR3 DNA reads TGTGCCAGCAGCTCCCCCCAGGGAGGCACAGATACGCAGTATTTT.

The rearrangement joins TRBV15 to TRBJ2-5, with a tentative D call TRBD2 (5 bases). In germline, CDR1 is LNHNV, CDR2 YYDKDF (reference sequence). CDR3 length: 13 amino acids. V shed 1 base and J shed 4 bases, with 7 bases lying between them. Here the CDR3 reads CATSRGGIETQYF. The CDR3 DNA reads as TGTGCCACCAGCAGAGGAGGGATAGAGACCCAGTACTTC.

This chain links TRBV7-9 with TRBJ2-5; D possibly matches TRBD1 or TRBD2 (6 bases each). CDR1 and CDR2 from the germline V gene are SEHNR and FQNEAQ (reference sequence). Trimming took 4 bases from V and 2 from J, leaving 11 bases between them. CDR3 size: 14 residues. The CDR3 loop is CASSWGAGQETQYF. The CDR3 DNA follows: TGTGCCAGCAGCTGGGGGGCGGGTCAAGAGACCCAGTACTTC. Full variable domain (remainder filled in from reference TRBV7-9 and TRBJ2-5): DTGVSQNPRHKITKRGQNVTFRCDPISEHNRLYWYRQTLGQGPEFLTYFQNEAQLEKSRLLSDRFSAERPKGSFSTLEIQRTEQGDSAMYLCASSWGAGQETQYFGPGTRLLVL.

V and J are TRBV5-1 and TRBJ1-1; unclear D gene. The CDR3 extends over 15 amino acids. The germline CDR1 and CDR2 sequences are SGHRS and YFSETQ. V lost 0 bases and J 3 bases, leaving 12 bases between the germline ends. The CDR3 region has the DNA TGCGCCAGCAGCTTGGGTCCCACGAGGGACACTGAAGCTTTCTTT. It translates to CASSLGPTRDTEAFF.

This chain joins TRBV5-6 and TRBJ2-7; D may match TRBD1 or TRBD2 (5 bases each). CDR1 and CDR2 (germline): SGHDT, YYEEEE. There are 14 residues in the CDR3. V dropped 0 bases and J dropped 6 bases, with 13 bases sitting between them. The DNA of the CDR3 is TGTGCCAGCAGCTTGGGTCCGGGGCTCCGCGAGCAGTACTTC. It translates to CASSLGPGLREQYF.

The V and J genes are TRBV7-9 and TRBJ2-4; 11 bases are shared with TRBD2. The germline V gene has CDR1 SEHNR and CDR2 FQNEAQ (reference sequence). The junction had 3 bases not matched to a gene; V was cut back by 5 bases and J by 6 bases. CDR3 length equals 14 residues. The CDR3 coding sequence is TGTGCCAGCAGCCCGGGACTAGCGGTAAACATTCAGTACTTC. This gives the protein CASSPGLAVNIQYF.

J is TRBJ2-2 and V is TRBV19; no definite D call. CDR1 LNHDA and CDR2 SQIVND come from the germline V gene (reference sequence). Trimming left V 0 bases short and J 6 bases short, with 5 bases between. The CDR3 extends over 13 amino acids. The DNA for the CDR3 is TGTGCCAGTAGTATAGATTGGGCCGGGGAGCTGTTTTTT. It specifies CASSIDWAGELFF. The full variable domain, its missing parts supplied by reference TRBV19 and TRBJ2-2, is DGGITQSPKYLFRKEGQNVTLSCEQNLNHDAMYWYRQDPGQGLRLIYYSQIVNDFQKGDIAEGYSVSREKKESFPLTVTSAQKNPTAFYLCASSIDWAGELFFGEGSRLTVL.

The count of this clone is one. The chain couples TRBV6-6 to TRBJ2-7; TRBD2 aligns across 9 bases. Germline CDR1 is MNHNY and CDR2 is SVGAGI (reference sequence). This CDR3 has 13 amino acids. J lost 2 bases, V lost 6 bases, and 2 bases had no gene match. The CDR3: CASSLAGTYEQYF. The CDR3 region has the DNA TGTGCCAGCAGCCTAGCGGGAACCTACGAGCAGTACTTC.

The V call is TRBV7-9, the J call TRBJ1-3; D not certain. V lost 5 bases, J lost 4 bases, and 9 bases lay in between. The germline CDR1 and CDR2 sequences are SEHNR and FQNEAQ (reference sequence). The CDR3 consists of 13 residues. The CDR3, as DNA: TGTGCCAGCAGCCCCCGAGCAGGAAACACCATATATTTT. It specifies CASSPRAGNTIYF.

The chain uses TRBV21-1 and TRBJ2-4. TRBV21-1 is listed as a pseudogene. This CDR3 comprises 18 residues. The DNA for the CDR3 is TGTGCCAGCAGCAAAGCAATGAAGGGCTCCTTAGCCAAAAACATTCAGTACTTC. Protein product: CASSKAMKGSLAKNIQYF.

The chain couples TRBV27 to TRBJ1-1; D gene ambiguous. The CDR3 is 11 residues long. Germline V gene lookup returns CDR1 MNHEY and CDR2 SMNVEV (reference sequence). Between the trimmed V and J ends, which lost 4 bases and 6 bases, there was a span of 6 bases. CDR3 in DNA: TGTGCCAGCAGTTCCATGGCTGAAGCTTTCTTT. Translated: CASSSMAEAFF.

The V gene is TRBV4-1, the J gene TRBJ1-6, with 7 positions matching TRBD1. In germline, CDR1 is MGHRA, CDR2 YSYEKL. Unmatched junction bases numbered 6, after V lost 5 bases and J lost 5 bases. This CDR3 contains 15 residues. The CDR3 nucleotides read TGCGCCAGCAGCACCCGGGACAGTAATAATTCACCCCTCCACTTT. Its translation: CASSTRDSNNSPLHF.

The genes are TRBV7-2 and TRBJ2-1; D perhaps matches TRBD2 (5 bases). The CDR3 spans 15 residues. CDR1 and CDR2 from the germline V gene are SGHTA and FQGNSA. V dropped 1 base and J dropped 0 bases, with 7 bases sitting between them. The CDR3 region is CASSLVGDSYNEQFF. In nucleotides, the CDR3 is TGTGCCAGCAGCTTAGTCGGGGACTCCTACAATGAGCAGTTCTTC.

This clone showed up just once. The chain has TRBV2 and TRBJ2-5, with TRBD2 as a possible D gene (5 bases). With 5 bases removed from V and 13 bases from J, the gap between germline ends came to 17 bases. The CDR3 consists of 12 residues. Germline V gives CDR1 SNHLY, CDR2 FYNNEI. The CDR3 here is CASSNRDGNRYF. The DNA for the CDR3 is TGTGCCAGCAGTAACCGGGATGGAAACCGGTACTTC. Combining the CDR3 with reference TRBV2 and TRBJ2-5 gives the whole variable domain EPEVTQTPSHQVTQMGQEVILRCVPISNHLYFYWYRQILGQKVEFLVSFYNNEISEKSEIFDDQFSVERPDGSNFTLKIRSTKLEDSAMYFCASSNRDGNRYFGPGTRLLVL.

The V and J genes are TRBV18 and TRBJ1-3; 8 bases align to TRBD1. From germline, CDR1 is KGHSH and CDR2 LQKENI. The CDR3 is 11 amino acids. The ends lost 3 bases at V and 14 bases at J; junction bases unmatched: 3. The CDR3 here is CASSPTGALYF. The CDR3 DNA sequence: TGTGCCAGCTCACCGACAGGGGCACTATATTTT.

The J gene is TRBJ2-3, the V gene TRBV29-1; 10 nucleotides agree with TRBD2. Germline values: CDR1 SQVTM, CDR2 ANQGSEA. With V trimmed by 6 bases and J by 1 base, 7 bases remained unmatched. The CDR3 sequence is 15 residues long. The CDR3 region has the DNA TGCAGCGTGCAGGGAGCGGGAGGGGGCACAGATACGCAGTATTTT. Residues: CSVQGAGGGTDTQYF.

Remarks on this clone: In the same sample, other DNA sequences code for this CDR3. This rearrangement joins TRBV7-9 to TRBJ1-3; D is unresolved. CDR1 and CDR2 (germline): SEHNR, FQNEAQ (reference sequence). Trimming took off 2 bases at V and 0 bases at J, with 2 bases between the two ends. This CDR3 spans 13 amino acids. CDR3 DNA: TGTGCCAGCAGCTTATACTCTGGAAACACCATATATTTT. It translates to CASSLYSGNTIYF. Full variable domain (remainder filled in from reference TRBV7-9 and TRBJ1-3): DTGVSQNPRHKITKRGQNVTFRCDPISEHNRLYWYRQTLGQGPEFLTYFQNEAQLEKSRLLSDRFSAERPKGSFSTLEIQRTEQGDSAMYLCASSLYSGNTIYFGEGSWLTVV.